These 15 T cell receptor beta chains share one sample of origin, sequenced in a study of T cells in Graves' hyperthyroidism and ophthalmopathy. What was amplified from RNA transcripts were TCR beta CDR3 regions. The HTBI set primed first-round TCR CDR3 RT-PCR. TCRdb redid the calling of the multiplex PCR reads with MiXCR, one entry per CDR3 protein. In the table there are 500,000 to 600,000 distinct CDR3 sequences, roughly 21% of which are singletons. The specimen sequenced was blood. These receptors came from a man aged 40-50 years with Graves' ophthalmopathy.

This clonotype showed up many times. This rearrangement joins TRBV5-1 to TRBJ2-1; D remains unclear. The CDR3 loop spans 13 amino acids. The germline V gene has CDR1 SGHRS and CDR2 YFSETQ. Deletions cut 5 bases from V and 5 bases from J, with 11 bases between. The CDR3 region is CASRGVGNNEQFF. DNA of the CDR3: TGCGCCAGCAGAGGCGTCGGAAACAATGAGCAGTTCTTC.

This clonotype was recorded many times. This rearrangement joins TRBV7-2 to TRBJ2-4, with D hard to call. Germline V CDR1 and CDR2: SGHTA, FQGNSA. The ends were cut back, 2 bases at V and 3 bases at J, with 5 bases in the middle. CDR3 length: 13 amino acids. The CDR3 DNA sequence: TGTGCCAGCAGCTTACCCGGCAAAAACATTCAGTACTTC. Residues: CASSLPGKNIQYF.

This clonotype appeared many times. V is TRBV27 and J is TRBJ2-1; tentatively, D is TRBD2 (6 bases). Trimming removed 4 bases from V and 6 bases from J, with 13 bases in between. Looked up from germline, CDR1 is MNHEY and CDR2 is SMNVEV (reference sequence). The CDR3 runs 14 residues. The CDR3 DNA reads as TGTGCCAGCAGTTACGGGAGAGAGACCAATGAGCAGTTCTTC. Protein product: CASSYGRETNEQFF.

Concerning this clonotype itself: A read error may explain this, as a much larger clone is one base away. The CDR3: CASSSQGAGELFF. The CDR3 DNA is TGTGCCAGCAGCTCCCAGGGGGCCGGGGAGCTGTTTTTT. The chain has TRBV5-4 and TRBJ2-2; 7 bases match TRBD1. Germline V gene sequence: CDR1 SGHNT, CDR2 YYREEE (reference sequence). The CDR3 loop spans 13 amino acids. V lost 3 bases to trimming and J lost 6 bases; unmatched junction nucleotides: 2.

J is TRBJ2-7 and V is TRBV5-1; 9 bases are shared with TRBD2. The CDR3 runs 15 residues. V gave up 4 bases and J gave up 0 bases; unmatched junction bases: 5. Germline CDR1 is SGHRS and CDR2 is YFSETQ. CDR3 sequence: CASSLERGVSYEQYF. The CDR3 DNA follows: TGCGCCAGCAGCCTCGAGCGGGGGGTCTCCTACGAGCAGTACTTC.

This clonotype was counted ten times or more. The V and J genes are TRBV2 and TRBJ1-1; 9 bases are a match to TRBD1. V was pared by 5 bases and J by 10 bases, with 5 bases of the junction left unmatched. The CDR3 length is 12 residues. CDR1 and CDR2 from the germline V gene are SNHLY and FYNNEI. CDR3 DNA: TGTGCCAGCAGTCCCGGGACAGGGAGAGCTTTCTTT. Protein product: CASSPGTGRAFF.

The chain couples TRBV20-1 to TRBJ2-4; 8 positions agree with TRBD2. The CDR3 covers 14 residues. V trimming: 6 bases; J trimming: 3 bases; junction bases outside the gene matches: 7. The germline CDR1 and CDR2 sequences are DFQATT and SNEGSKA (reference sequence). CDR3 DNA: TGCAGTGCCGTCCAACTAGCGGACAAAAACATTCAGTACTTC. Protein product: CSAVQLADKNIQYF.

This clonotype was detected many times. V usage is TRBV3-1 and J usage is TRBJ2-1; 10 positions match TRBD2. The CDR3 totals 15 residues. Unmatched junction bases numbered 2, after V lost 2 bases and J lost 4 bases. CDR1 LGHDT and CDR2 YNNKEL come from the germline V gene (reference sequence). The CDR3 region has the DNA TGTGCCAGCAGCCAAAGCGGGAGGGCATACAATGAGCAGTTCTTC. This gives the protein CASSQSGRAYNEQFF.

This clonotype was seen more than once but under ten times. This chain joins TRBV7-8 and TRBJ2-3; possible D gene TRBD2, 5 bases. The CDR3 runs to 15 residues. CDR1 and CDR2 from the germline V gene are SGHVS and FQNEAQ. The V gene lost 2 bases and the J gene lost 2 bases, with 11 bases spanning the gap. This chain's CDR3 is CASSLTGLPTDTQYF. CDR3 bases: TGTGCCAGCAGCTTAACCGGACTTCCCACAGATACGCAGTATTTT. The complete variable domain, with remaining parts taken from reference TRBV7-8 and TRBJ2-3, reads GAGVSQSPRYKVAKRGQDVALRCDPISGHVSLFWYQQALGQGPEFLTYFQNEAQLDKSGLPSDRFFAERPEGSVSTLKIQRTQQEDSAVYLCASSLTGLPTDTQYFGPGTRLTVL.

This sequence joins TRBV11-2 and TRBJ2-1, with D hard to call. The CDR3 runs to 14 residues. The V end lost 5 bases, the J end lost 3 bases, and 11 bases lay between the germline ends. Germline lookup yields CDR1 SGHAT and CDR2 FQNNGV. The CDR3 nucleotides read TGTGCCAGCAGCGGCACTTTCCTCTACAATGAGCAGTTCTTC. It codes for CASSGTFLYNEQFF.

The chain employs TRBV6-6 and TRBJ2-4; 7 bases agree with TRBD1. CDR3 length: 18 amino acids. Germline trimming cut 0 bases from V and 1 base from J; bases unmatched to any gene: 9. CDR1 MNHNY and CDR2 SVGAGI come from the germline V gene (reference sequence). The CDR3 nucleotides read TGTGCCAGCAGTTACTCCGTAAGACAGGGTTTGGCCAAAAACATTCAGTACTTC. It translates to CASSYSVRQGLAKNIQYF.

This clonotype was picked up many times. This rearrangement joins TRBV20-1 to TRBJ1-1; 9 bases line up with TRBD1. This CDR3 region has 14 residues. In germline, CDR1 is DFQATT, CDR2 SNEGSKA (reference sequence). Trimming took 5 bases from V and 1 from J; bases not matched to a gene: 5. CDR3 amino acids: CSAEQGARNTEAFF. CDR3 bases: TGCAGTGCTGAACAGGGGGCGCGGAACACTGAAGCTTTCTTT.

This clonotype was seen more than once but under ten times. This chain's CDR3 is CASAYPRGDFRLAGVNEQFF. CDR3 nucleotide sequence: TGCGCCAGCGCCTACCCCCGTGGGGACTTCCGACTAGCGGGAGTGAATGAGCAGTTCTTC. The V and J genes are TRBV5-1 and TRBJ2-1; TRBD2 agrees at 12 bases. Germline CDR1 and CDR2: SGHRS and YFSETQ. Unmatched junction bases numbered 24, after V lost 7 bases and J lost 7 bases. The CDR3 sequence is 20 residues long.

This clonotype has only a few counts. The chain employs TRBV14 and TRBJ2-7, with D possibly TRBD1 on 5 matching bases. The CDR3 totals 15 residues. In germline, CDR1 is SGHDN, CDR2 FVKESK. V was pared by 2 bases and J by 3 bases, with 14 bases between. CDR3 in amino acids: CASSQRNLGHYEQYF. CDR3 nucleotides: TGTGCCAGCAGCCAAAGGAACCTCGGACACTACGAGCAGTACTTC.

The V call is TRBV7-9, the J call TRBJ1-2, with unresolved D. The germline V gene has CDR1 SEHNR and CDR2 FQNEAQ (reference sequence). Deletions cut 1 base from V and 3 bases from J, with 3 bases between. This CDR3 has 12 amino acids. The chain's CDR3 is CASSLEHYGYTF. For the CDR3, the DNA is TGTGCCAGCAGCTTAGAGCACTATGGCTACACCTTC.